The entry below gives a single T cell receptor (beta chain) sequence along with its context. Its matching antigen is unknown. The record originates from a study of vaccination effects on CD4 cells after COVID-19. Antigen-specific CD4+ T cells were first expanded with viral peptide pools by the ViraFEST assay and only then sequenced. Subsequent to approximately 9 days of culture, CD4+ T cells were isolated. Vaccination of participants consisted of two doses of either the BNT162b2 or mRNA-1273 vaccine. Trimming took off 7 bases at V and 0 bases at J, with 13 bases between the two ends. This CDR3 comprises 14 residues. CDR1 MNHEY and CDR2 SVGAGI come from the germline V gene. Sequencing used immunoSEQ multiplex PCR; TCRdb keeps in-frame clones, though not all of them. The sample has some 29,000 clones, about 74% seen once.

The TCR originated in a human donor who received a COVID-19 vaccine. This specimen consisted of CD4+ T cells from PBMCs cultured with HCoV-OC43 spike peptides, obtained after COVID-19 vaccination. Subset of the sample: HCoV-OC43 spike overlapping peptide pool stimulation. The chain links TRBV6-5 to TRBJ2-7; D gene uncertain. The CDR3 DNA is TGTGCCAGCAACACTATGGGCCACTCCTACGAGCAGTACTTC. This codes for CASNTMGHSYEQYF.